The 2 T cell receptor beta chains listed next were all sequenced from one sample in a study of neurological immune-mediated disorders. TCRdb reprocessed the 5' RACE reads with MiXCR, giving one entry per CDR3 protein. This sample has roughly 60,000 distinct CDR3 sequences, with approximately 10% found just once. Input material: PBMCs. The receptor source for this set is a man aged 55 to 69 in good health.

This clonotype was seen at least ten times. The chain is built from TRBV5-6 and TRBJ2-3; 7 bases match TRBD2. The CDR3 covers 16 residues. J was trimmed by 4 bases and V by 0 bases; bases with no gene match: 8. Germline V CDR1 and CDR2: SGHDT, YYEEEE. DNA for the CDR3: TGTGCCAGCAGCTTGGCCGGGGGGAATTATCCAGATACGCAGTATTTT. It translates to CASSLAGGNYPDTQYF.

At least ten counts were recorded for this clonotype. The gene calls are TRBV12-3 or TRBV12-4 and TRBJ1-1, with D possibly TRBD1 on 5 matching bases. The length of the CDR3 is 14 residues. With 7 bases removed from V and 8 bases from J, the gap between germline ends came to 20 bases. The DNA of the CDR3 is TGTGCCAGCATCCTCTCTAGCTCAACAGGAGAAGCTTTCTTT. Translation: CASILSSSTGEAFF.